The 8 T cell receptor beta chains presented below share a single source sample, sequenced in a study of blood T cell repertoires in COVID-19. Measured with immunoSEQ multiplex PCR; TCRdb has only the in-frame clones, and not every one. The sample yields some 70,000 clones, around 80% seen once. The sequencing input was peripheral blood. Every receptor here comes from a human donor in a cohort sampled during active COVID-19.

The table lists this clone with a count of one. In DNA form, the CDR3 reads TGTGCCAGCAGCATTCGAGGAGGACTAGCAGGGGATACGCAGTATTTT. This codes for CASSIRGGLAGDTQYF. This chain joins TRBV9 and TRBJ2-3; 8 positions match TRBD2. The germline gives CDR1 SGDLS, CDR2 YYNGEE. CDR3 length: 16 amino acids. Losses at the gene ends were 4 bases for V and 6 bases for J; bases not matched to a gene: 13.

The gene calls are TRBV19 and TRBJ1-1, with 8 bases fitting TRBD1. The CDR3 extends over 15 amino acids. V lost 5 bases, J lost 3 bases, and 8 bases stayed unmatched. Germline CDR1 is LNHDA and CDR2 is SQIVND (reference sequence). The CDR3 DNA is TGTGCCAGTAGTGTCCGGGACAGGCGATACACTGAAGCTTTCTTT. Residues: CASSVRDRRYTEAFF.

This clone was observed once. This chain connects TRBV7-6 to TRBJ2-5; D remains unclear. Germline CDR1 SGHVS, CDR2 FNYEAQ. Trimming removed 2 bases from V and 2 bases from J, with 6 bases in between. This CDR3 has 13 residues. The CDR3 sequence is CASSLRVQETQYF. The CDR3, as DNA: TGTGCCAGCAGCTTAAGAGTGCAAGAGACCCAGTACTTC. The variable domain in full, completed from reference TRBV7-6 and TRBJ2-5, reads GAGVSQSPRYKVTKRGQDVALRCDPISGHVSLYWYRQALGQGPEFLTYFNYEAQQDKSGLPNDRFSAERPEGSISTLTIQRTEQRDSAMYRCASSLRVQETQYFGPGTRLLVL.

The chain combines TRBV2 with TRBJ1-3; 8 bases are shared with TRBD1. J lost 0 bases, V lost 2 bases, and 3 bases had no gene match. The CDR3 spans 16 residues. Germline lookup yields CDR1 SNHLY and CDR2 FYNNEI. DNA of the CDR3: TGTGCCAGCAGTGAATCGGGACAGGCCTCTGGAAACACCATATATTTT. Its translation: CASSESGQASGNTIYF.

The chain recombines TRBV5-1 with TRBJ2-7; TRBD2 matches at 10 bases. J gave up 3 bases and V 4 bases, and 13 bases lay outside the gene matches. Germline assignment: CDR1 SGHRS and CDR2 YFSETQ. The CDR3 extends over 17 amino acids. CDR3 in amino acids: CASSPKDRLAGDYEQYF. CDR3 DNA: TGCGCCAGCAGCCCTAAGGACCGACTAGCGGGTGACTACGAGCAGTACTTC.

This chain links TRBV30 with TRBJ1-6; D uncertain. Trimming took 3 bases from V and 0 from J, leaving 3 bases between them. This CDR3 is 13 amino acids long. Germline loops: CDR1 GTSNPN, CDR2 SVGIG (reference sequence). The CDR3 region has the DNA TGTGCCTGGAGGAGCTCCTATAATTCACCCCTCCACTTT. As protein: CAWRSSYNSPLHF.

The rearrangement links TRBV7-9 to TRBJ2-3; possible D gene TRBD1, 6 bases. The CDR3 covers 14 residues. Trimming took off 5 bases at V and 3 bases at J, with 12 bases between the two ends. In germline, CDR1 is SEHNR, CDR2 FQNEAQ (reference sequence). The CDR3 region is CASSGRQGTDTQYF. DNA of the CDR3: TGTGCCAGCAGCGGACGGCAGGGGACAGATACGCAGTATTTT.

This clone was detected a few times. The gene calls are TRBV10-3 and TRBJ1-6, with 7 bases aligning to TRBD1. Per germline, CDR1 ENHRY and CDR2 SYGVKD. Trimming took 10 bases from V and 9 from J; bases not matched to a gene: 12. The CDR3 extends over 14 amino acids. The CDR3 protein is CATLTGAVGSPLHF. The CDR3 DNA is TGTGCCACCTTAACAGGGGCGGTTGGTTCACCCCTCCACTTT.